This T cell receptor (beta chain) was sequenced for a study of blood T cells in healthy people across ages. Primed by a sample-barcoded 5' primer and a J-beta primer mix, a second PCR proceeded for 7 to 11 cycles. TCRdb itself ran the 5' RACE reads through MiXCR, one entry per CDR3 protein. This sample has 1.5 million to 2 million distinct CDR3 sequences, with around half found just once. This clonotype showed up just a few times. This receptor was obtained from a woman aged 40 to 55 in good health. Input material: blood.

CDR3 bases: TGTGCCAGCACGACGGCGGGACTAGCCAAAAACATTCAGTACTTC. Protein: CASTTAGLAKNIQYF. The chain joins TRBV6-5 to TRBJ2-4; possible D gene TRBD2, 6 bases. From germline, CDR1 is MNHEY and CDR2 SVGAGI. The CDR3 sequence is 15 residues long. The V gene lost 7 bases and the J gene lost 0 bases, with 13 bases spanning the gap.